The clone carrying this T cell receptor beta chain was counted at least ten times. Antigen unknown. This entry is derived from a study of post-analysis software for immune sequencing data. Regarding the study as a whole: F measure grouped same-batch samples tightly together.

Unique molecular identifiers were carried by the TCR beta cDNA libraries. From the PCR reads, TCRdb called clonotypes with MiXCR, one entry per CDR3 protein. The table lists some 240,000 distinct CDR3 sequences, about 38% of them singletons, with roughly 4.8% in the top ten. The origin of this receptor is a girl between 10 and 17 years old with multiple sclerosis. Material: blood.

CDR3 protein: CASSQSGSYNAKNIQYF. CDR3 DNA: TGTGCCAGCAGCCAAAGCGGCAGCTATAACGCCAAAAACATTCAGTACTTC. This chain connects TRBV7-2 to TRBJ2-4; tentatively, D is TRBD2 (5 bases). CDR3 length: 17 amino acids. Germline V CDR1 and CDR2: SGHTA, FQGNSA. V shed 5 bases and J shed 1 base, with 18 bases lying between them.